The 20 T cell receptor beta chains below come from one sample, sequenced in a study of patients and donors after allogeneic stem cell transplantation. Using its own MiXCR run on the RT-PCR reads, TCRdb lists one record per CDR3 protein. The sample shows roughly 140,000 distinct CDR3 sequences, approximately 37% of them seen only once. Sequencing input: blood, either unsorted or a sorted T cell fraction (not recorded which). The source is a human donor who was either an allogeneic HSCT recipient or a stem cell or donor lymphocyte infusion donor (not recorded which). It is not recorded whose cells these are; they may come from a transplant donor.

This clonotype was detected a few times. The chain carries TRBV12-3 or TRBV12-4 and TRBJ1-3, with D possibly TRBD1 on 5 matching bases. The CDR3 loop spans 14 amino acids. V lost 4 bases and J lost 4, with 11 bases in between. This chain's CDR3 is CASSWQGGGNTIYF. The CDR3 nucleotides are TGTGCCAGCAGTTGGCAGGGAGGCGGAAACACCATATATTTT.

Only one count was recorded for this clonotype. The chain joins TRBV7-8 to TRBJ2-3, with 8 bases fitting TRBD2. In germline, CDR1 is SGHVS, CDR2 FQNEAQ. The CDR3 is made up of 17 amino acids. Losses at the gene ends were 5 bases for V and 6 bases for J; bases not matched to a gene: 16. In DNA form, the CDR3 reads TGTGCCAGCAGCGCCCAAGGCGGGGGGCGCCTCGCGGATACGCAGTATTTT. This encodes CASSAQGGGRLADTQYF.

CDR3 in DNA: TGTGCCAGCAGCTTAAACGGTCAGCAGACCCAGCATTTT. Its translation is CASSLNGQQTQHF. The rearrangement joins TRBV7-9 to TRBJ1-5; D unclear. The CDR3 runs to 13 residues. V was trimmed by 2 bases and J by 11 bases, leaving 13 bases between them. Germline V gene lookup returns CDR1 SEHNR and CDR2 FQNEAQ (reference sequence).

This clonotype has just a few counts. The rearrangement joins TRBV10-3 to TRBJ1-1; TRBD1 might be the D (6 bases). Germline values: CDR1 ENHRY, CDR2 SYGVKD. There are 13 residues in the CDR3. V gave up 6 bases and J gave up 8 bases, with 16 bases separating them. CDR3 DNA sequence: TGTGCCATCAGCAGGGGCGGAACGGGGGAAGCTTTCTTT. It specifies CAISRGGTGEAFF.

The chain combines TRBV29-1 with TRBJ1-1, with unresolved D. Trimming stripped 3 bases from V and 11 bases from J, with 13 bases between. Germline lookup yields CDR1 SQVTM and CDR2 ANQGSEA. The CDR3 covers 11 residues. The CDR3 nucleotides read TGCAGCGTTGAGCAGGTGAGGAGCGCTTTCTTT. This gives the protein CSVEQVRSAFF.

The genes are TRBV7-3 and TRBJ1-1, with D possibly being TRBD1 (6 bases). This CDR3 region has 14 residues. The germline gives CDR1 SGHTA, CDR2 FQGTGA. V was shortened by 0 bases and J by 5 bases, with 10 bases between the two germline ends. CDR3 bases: TGTGCCAGCAGCTTAACGGGGCAGGGGACTGAAGCTTTCTTT. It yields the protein CASSLTGQGTEAFF.

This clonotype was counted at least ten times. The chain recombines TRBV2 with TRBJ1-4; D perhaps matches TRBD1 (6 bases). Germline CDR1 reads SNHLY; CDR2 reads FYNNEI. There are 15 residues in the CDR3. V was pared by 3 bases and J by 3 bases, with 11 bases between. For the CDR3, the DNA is TGTGCCAGCAGTGACTCGGGGGGCTCTAATGAAAAACTGTTTTTT. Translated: CASSDSGGSNEKLFF.

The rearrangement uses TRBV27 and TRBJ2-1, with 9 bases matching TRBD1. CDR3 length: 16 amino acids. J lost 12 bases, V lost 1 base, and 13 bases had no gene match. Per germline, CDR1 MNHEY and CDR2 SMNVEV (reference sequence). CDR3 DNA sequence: TGTGCCAGCAGTTTATTTTGGGACAGGGCTTGGGATAGGCAGTTCTTC. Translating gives CASSLFWDRAWDRQFF.

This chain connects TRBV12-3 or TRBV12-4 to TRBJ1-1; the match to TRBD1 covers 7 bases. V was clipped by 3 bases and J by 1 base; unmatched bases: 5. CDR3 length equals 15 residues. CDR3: CASSFGGQPNTEAFF. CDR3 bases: TGTGCCAGCAGTTTCGGGGGACAGCCGAACACTGAAGCTTTCTTT.

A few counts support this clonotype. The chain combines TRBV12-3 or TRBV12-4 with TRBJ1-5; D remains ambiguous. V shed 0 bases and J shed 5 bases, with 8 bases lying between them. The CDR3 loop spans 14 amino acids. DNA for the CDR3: TGTGCCAGCAGTTTAGCGGTTTGGGATCAGCCCCAGCATTTT. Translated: CASSLAVWDQPQHF.

CDR3 in amino acids: CSARDLRFNEQFF. DNA of the CDR3: TGCAGTGCTAGAGATCTACGGTTCAATGAGCAGTTCTTC. This rearrangement joins TRBV20-1 to TRBJ2-1; D is undetermined. Deletions cut 0 bases from V and 6 bases from J, with 9 bases between. CDR1 is DFQATT, CDR2 SNEGSKA, per germline (reference sequence). The CDR3 loop spans 13 amino acids.

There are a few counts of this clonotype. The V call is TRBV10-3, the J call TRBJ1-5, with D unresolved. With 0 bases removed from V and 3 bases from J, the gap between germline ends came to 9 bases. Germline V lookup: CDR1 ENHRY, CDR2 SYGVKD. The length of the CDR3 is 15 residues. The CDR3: CAISESNILNQPQHF. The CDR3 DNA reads TGTGCCATCAGTGAGTCCAACATTCTCAATCAGCCCCAGCATTTT.

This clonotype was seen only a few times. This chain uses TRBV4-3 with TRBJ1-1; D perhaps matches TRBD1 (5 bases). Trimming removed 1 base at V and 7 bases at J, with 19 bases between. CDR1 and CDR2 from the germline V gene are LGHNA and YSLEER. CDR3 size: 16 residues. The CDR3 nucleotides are TGCGCCAGCAGCCAAGCCGAAAAGGGGATATCTGGTGAAGCTTTCTTT. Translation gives CASSQAEKGISGEAFF.

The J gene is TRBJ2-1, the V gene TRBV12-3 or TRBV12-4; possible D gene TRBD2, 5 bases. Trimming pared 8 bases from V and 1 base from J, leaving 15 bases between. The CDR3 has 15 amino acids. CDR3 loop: CASLPLAQSYNEQFF. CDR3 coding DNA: TGTGCCAGCCTCCCCCTAGCCCAATCCTACAATGAGCAGTTCTTC.

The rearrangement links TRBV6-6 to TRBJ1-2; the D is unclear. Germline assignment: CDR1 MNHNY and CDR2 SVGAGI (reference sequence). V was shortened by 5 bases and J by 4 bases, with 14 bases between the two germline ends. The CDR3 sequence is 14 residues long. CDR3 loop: CASSHAGRGYGYTF. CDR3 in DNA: TGTGCCAGCAGTCACGCCGGACGGGGCTATGGCTACACCTTC.

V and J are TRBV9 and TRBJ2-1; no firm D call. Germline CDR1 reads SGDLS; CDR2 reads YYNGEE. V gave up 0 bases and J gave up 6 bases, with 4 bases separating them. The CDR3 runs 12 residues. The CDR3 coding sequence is TGTGCCAGCAGCGTAGAGACCAATGAGCAGTTCTTC. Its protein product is CASSVETNEQFF.

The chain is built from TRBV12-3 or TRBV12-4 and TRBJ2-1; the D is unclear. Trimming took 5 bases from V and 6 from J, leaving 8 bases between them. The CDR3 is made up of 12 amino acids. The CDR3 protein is CASSPDGNEQFF. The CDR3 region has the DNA TGTGCCAGCAGTCCTGACGGCAATGAGCAGTTCTTC.

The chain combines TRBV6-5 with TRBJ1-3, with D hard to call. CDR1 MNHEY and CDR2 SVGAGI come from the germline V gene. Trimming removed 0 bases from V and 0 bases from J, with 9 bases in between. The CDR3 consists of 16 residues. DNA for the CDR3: TGTGCCAGCAGTTACTCTGCGCAGCTCTCTGGAAACACCATATATTTT. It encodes CASSYSAQLSGNTIYF.

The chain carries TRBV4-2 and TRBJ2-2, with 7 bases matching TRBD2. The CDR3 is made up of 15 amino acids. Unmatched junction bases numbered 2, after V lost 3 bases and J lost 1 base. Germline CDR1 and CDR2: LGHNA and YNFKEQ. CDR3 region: CASSQVAGNTGELFF. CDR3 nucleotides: TGTGCCAGCAGCCAGGTAGCGGGGAACACCGGGGAGCTGTTTTTT.

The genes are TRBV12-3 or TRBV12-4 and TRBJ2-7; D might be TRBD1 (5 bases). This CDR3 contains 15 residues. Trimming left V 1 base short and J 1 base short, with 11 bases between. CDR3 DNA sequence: TGTGCCAGCAGTTTAGGGCAGGGTTGGTCCTACGAGCAGTACTTC. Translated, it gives CASSLGQGWSYEQYF.